One and the same sample provided the 2 T cell receptor beta chains below, sequenced in a study of beta chain features in type 1 diabetes (dated by TCRdb to 2017 to 2018). The library was obtained by the immunoSEQ multiplex PCR assay. The entire isolated RNA was reverse transcribed using the High Capacity cDNA Reverse Transcription Kit, and thus expressed TCRB transcripts were sequenced. This immuneACCESS table, as held by TCRdb, lists in-frame sequences with V and J called but not all clones. Of the missing ones, under half trace to an unresolved V gene in checked studies; the others have no known cause. The sample data list about 150,000 clones, and just over 9% of these were observed just once. The ten most abundant clones make up around 0.7% of the sample. The sample comprised central memory CD4+ T cells from blood. The receptor set was obtained from a man younger than 30 in good health.

A few counts support this clone. The chain combines TRBV4-2 with TRBJ2-6; maybe TRBD1 (6 bases). CDR3 length: 15 residues. Trimming pared 5 bases from V and 2 bases from J, leaving 10 bases between. Germline V lookup: CDR1 LGHNA, CDR2 YNFKEQ. The CDR3 sequence: CASSVYRAGANVLTF. The DNA for the CDR3 is TGTGCCAGCAGCGTATACAGGGCTGGGGCCAACGTCCTGACTTTC.

The gene calls are TRBV7-8 and TRBJ1-1, with 11 bases that match TRBD1. The ends lost 4 bases at V and 8 bases at J; junction bases unmatched: 3. Germline-derived CDR1 and CDR2 are SGHVS and FQNEAQ. The CDR3 runs 13 residues. The CDR3 bases are TGTGCCAGCAGCTCCTGGACAGGGGGCGAAGCTTTCTTT. This sequence encodes CASSSWTGGEAFF.